A selection of T cell receptor beta chains follows, all from one sample in a study of blood T cell repertoires in COVID-19. Assay: immunoSEQ multiplex PCR; the TCRdb copy retains only in-frame clones and omits some. This table has about 250,000 clones, about 90% appearing once. Sequenced material: peripheral blood. These receptors originate from an elderly man with acute or convalescent COVID-19. Both conserved end residues are part of each CDR3. The order of the fields is clone size, D gene, V gene, J gene, CDR3 protein, CDR3 DNA. D genes are given only for firm matches. A row's size may be missing; if present it is once, few, many or a size class.

.	.	TRBV19	TRBJ1-5	CASSGWIGGQRNQPQHF	TGTGCCAGTAGTGGGTGGATCGGAGGGCAGCGCAATCAGCCCCAGCATTTT
.	.	TRBV10-3	TRBJ2-5	CAISESREGGETQYF	TGTGCCATCAGTGAGTCTCGGGAAGGTGGCGAGACCCAGTACTTC
.	.	TRBV7-9	TRBJ1-5	CASSLGGYTRVNQPQHF	TGTGCCAGCAGCTTGGGAGGGTATACCAGGGTCAATCAGCCCCAGCATTTT
.	.	TRBV11-3	TRBJ1-1	CASSSDGGQTAFF	TGTGCCAGCAGCTCCGACGGGGGGCAAACAGCTTTCTTT
.	TRBD1	TRBV10-3	TRBJ2-7	CAIKGTGNEQYF	TGTGCCATCAAGGGGACAGGGAACGAGCAGTACTTC
.	TRBD1	TRBV5-1	TRBJ2-7	CASSQDGQALEQYF	TGCGCCAGCAGCCAAGACGGACAGGCTTTGGAGCAGTACTTC
.	.	TRBV25-1	TRBJ1-1	CASSEITGNTEAFF	TGTGCCAGCAGTGAAATAACAGGGAACACTGAAGCTTTCTTT
few	.	TRBV6-5	TRBJ1-4	CASRTGYRDEKLFF	TGTGCCAGCAGAACAGGGTATCGGGATGAAAAACTGTTTTTT
.	TRBD1	TRBV9	TRBJ1-2	CASSVGGQGLDGYTF	TGTGCCAGCAGCGTAGGGGGACAGGGCTTGGATGGCTACACCTTC
.	TRBD1	TRBV12-3/TRBV12-4	TRBJ2-1	CASRGTGGAGQFF	TGTGCCAGCAGAGGGACAGGGGGAGCGGGGCAGTTCTTC
.	TRBD2	TRBV6-5	TRBJ2-7	CASTLRRGAYEQYF	TGTGCCAGCACCCTTAGGCGGGGGGCCTACGAGCAGTACTTC
.	.	TRBV5-6	TRBJ1-3	CASSLGARSGNTIYF	TGTGCCAGCAGCCTGGGGGCCCGCTCTGGAAACACCATATATTTT
once	.	TRBV19	TRBJ2-3	CASSPRGSTDTQYF	TGTGCCAGTAGCCCTAGAGGTAGCACAGATACGCAGTATTTT
.	.	TRBV7-2	TRBJ1-1	CASSGRTAGDTEAFF	TGTGCCAGCAGCGGTCGGACAGCGGGGGACACTGAAGCTTTCTTT
.	.	TRBV12-3/TRBV12-4	TRBJ1-3	CASSQGQGNTIYF	TGTGCCAGCAGCCAAGGACAGGGAAACACCATATATTTT
.	TRBD2	TRBV5-1	TRBJ2-5	CASSWGLAGEETQYF	TGCGCCAGCAGCTGGGGACTAGCGGGAGAAGAGACCCAGTACTTC
.	.	TRBV5-1	TRBJ1-1	CASSLAQVGRTEAFF	TGCGCCAGCAGCTTGGCCCAGGTGGGGCGGACTGAAGCTTTCTTT
.	TRBD1	TRBV6-5	TRBJ1-2	CASRGQGPTNYGYTF	TGTGCCAGCAGAGGACAGGGGCCCACTAACTATGGCTACACCTTC
.	TRBD1	TRBV4-2	TRBJ1-1	CASSQPFRGRMPEAFF	TGTGCCAGCAGCCAGCCTTTCAGGGGGCGGATGCCTGAAGCTTTCTTT
.	TRBD1	TRBV4-1	TRBJ2-6	CASSPGTGVSGANVLTF	TGCGCCAGCAGCCCCGGGACAGGGGTCTCTGGGGCCAACGTCCTGACTTTC
.	.	TRBV11-2	TRBJ1-1	CASSPGAEAFF	TGTGCCAGCAGCCCCGGGGCTGAAGCTTTCTTT
few	.	TRBV24-1	TRBJ2-2	CATSDRTAANTGELFF	TGTGCCACCAGTGACAGGACAGCCGCGAACACCGGGGAGCTGTTTTTT